The T cell receptor beta chain under discussion was sequenced for a study of T cells in Graves' hyperthyroidism and ophthalmopathy. Researchers barred patients who had uncontrolled infection, other autoimmune disease, pregnancy or lactation. The diagnoses drew upon clinical symptoms, serum thyroxine and TRAb, thyroid ultrasound and orbital computed tomography. This clonotype was counted many times. Amplification targeted TCR beta CDR3 regions from RNA transcripts. A first-round RT-PCR of the TCR CDR3 used the HTBI primer set. TCRdb reprocessed the multiplex PCR reads via MiXCR and lists one record per CDR3 protein. The sample carries 200,000 to 250,000 distinct CDR3 sequences, over 15% recorded once. Between the trimmed V and J ends, which lost 2 bases and 8 bases, there was a span of 15 bases. In germline, CDR1 is MGHDK, CDR2 SYGVNS. The CDR3 has 14 amino acids.

The sequence derives from a woman aged 18-29 years with Graves' ophthalmopathy. This chain uses TRBV25-1 with TRBJ1-2, with D unclear. Sequenced sample: blood. CDR3 protein: CASSEVGSGNGYTF. Here the CDR3 DNA reads TGTGCCAGCAGTGAAGTGGGTTCCGGGAACGGCTACACCTTC.